One and the same sample provided the 23 T cell receptor beta chains below, sequenced in a study of blood T cell repertoires in COVID-19. This table comes from immunoSEQ multiplex PCR, and its TCRdb copy is limited to in-frame clones, with some not included. The table includes nearly 100,000 clones, roughly four fifths detected once. The sequenced material came from peripheral blood. These receptors were taken from a man between 65 and 85 years old with acute or convalescent COVID-19.

The chain joins TRBV7-6 to TRBJ1-2; 10 bases fit TRBD1. The length of the CDR3 is 15 residues. In germline, CDR1 is SGHVS, CDR2 FNYEAQ. V gave up 5 bases and J gave up 7 bases; unmatched junction bases: 10. DNA of the CDR3: TGTGCCAGCAGCCCGGGACAGGGGAGTAGGAGTGGCTACACCTTC. As protein: CASSPGQGSRSGYTF.

The chain carries TRBV7-9 and TRBJ1-1, with D tentatively TRBD1 (5 bases). Deletions cut 4 bases from V and 3 bases from J, with 15 bases between. The CDR3 runs 15 residues. CDR1 is SEHNR and CDR2 is FQNEAQ in the germline V gene (reference sequence). The CDR3 coding sequence is TGTGCCAGCAGCTCGAGGTCCGCAGGGTACACTGAAGCTTTCTTT. Translation: CASSSRSAGYTEAFF.

The genes are TRBV30 and TRBJ2-1; weak D call: TRBD2 (5 bases). V was clipped by 2 bases and J by 3 bases, with 11 bases between them. In germline, CDR1 is GTSNPN, CDR2 SVGIG (reference sequence). The CDR3 is made up of 14 amino acids. The CDR3 nucleotides are TGTGCCTGGAGTACGCTAGCACGCTACAATGAGCAGTTCTTC. Encoded protein: CAWSTLARYNEQFF. Full variable domain (rest looked up from reference TRBV30 and TRBJ2-1): SQTIHQWPATLVQPVGSPLSLECTVEGTSNPNLYWYRQAAGRGLQLLFYSVGIGQISSEVPQNLSASRPQDRQFILSSKKLLLSDSGFYLCAWSTLARYNEQFFGPGTRLTVL.

This chain joins TRBV18 and TRBJ1-1; 9 bases agree with TRBD1. This CDR3 comprises 13 residues. Germline lookup yields CDR1 KGHSH and CDR2 LQKENI. V lost 4 bases and J lost 6; bases outside the gene matches: 3. CDR3 sequence: CASSRDREAEAFF. CDR3 in DNA: TGTGCCAGCTCACGGGACAGGGAGGCTGAAGCTTTCTTT.

The rearrangement uses TRBV7-3 and TRBJ2-3; 9 nucleotides agree with TRBD2. The CDR3 contains 16 residues. The ends lost 1 base at V and 1 base at J; junction bases unmatched: 3. From germline, CDR1 is SGHTA and CDR2 FQGTGA. The CDR3, as DNA: TGTGCCAGCAGCTTAAGAGGCGGGGGGGGCACAGATACGCAGTATTTT. Its protein is CASSLRGGGGTDTQYF.

This clone showed up just a few times. The chain carries TRBV28 and TRBJ2-1, with 8 bases that match TRBD2. With V trimmed by 5 bases and J by 6 bases, 6 bases remained unmatched. The CDR3 covers 14 residues. Germline V CDR1 and CDR2: MDHEN, SYDVKM. In DNA, the CDR3 is TGTGCCAGCAGTCTGGCGGGAGGACTCAATGAGCAGTTCTTC. Translation: CASSLAGGLNEQFF.

The chain recombines TRBV19 with TRBJ1-5; TRBD1 is a possible D gene (5 bases). Looked up from germline, CDR1 is LNHDA and CDR2 is SQIVND (reference sequence). The V end lost 6 bases, the J end lost 0 bases, and 18 bases lay between the germline ends. The CDR3 consists of 17 residues. For the CDR3, the DNA is TGTGCCAGTAGCCCAGACCCTTCGGGGGGTAGCAATCAGCCCCAGCATTTT. Amino acid sequence: CASSPDPSGGSNQPQHF.

The chain employs TRBV28 and TRBJ1-2; TRBD1 agrees at 8 bases. There are 11 residues in the CDR3. V gave up 8 bases and J gave up 7 bases; unmatched junction bases: 3. Germline assignment: CDR1 MDHEN and CDR2 SYDVKM. CDR3 sequence: CASGRGPGYTF. CDR3 in DNA: TGTGCCAGCGGCAGGGGGCCTGGCTACACCTTC.

The chain carries TRBV4-3 and TRBJ2-3; tentatively, D is TRBD2 (6 bases). Trimming left V 0 bases short and J 5 bases short, with 18 bases between. CDR1 is LGHNA, CDR2 YSLEER, per germline. CDR3 length: 17 amino acids. The CDR3, as DNA: TGCGCCAGCAGCCAAGATCGGGTAGCGGTAGGAGGAGATACGCAGTATTTT. Residues: CASSQDRVAVGGDTQYF.

This clone was detected a few times. V is TRBV18 and J is TRBJ2-7; D remains unclear. The ends were cut back, 6 bases at V and 3 bases at J, with 15 bases in the middle. Germline assignment: CDR1 KGHSH and CDR2 LQKENI. CDR3 length equals 14 residues. In DNA, the CDR3 is TGTGCCAGCTCCCCCCGTATTTCAGTCTACGAGCAGTACTTC. It codes for CASSPRISVYEQYF.

This chain joins TRBV5-1 and TRBJ2-1; D ambiguous. Trimming took off 7 bases at V and 0 bases at J, with 8 bases between the two ends. CDR1 is SGHRS and CDR2 is YFSETQ in the germline V gene. The CDR3 is 13 amino acids. CDR3 DNA: TGCGCCAGCCGAGGAATCTCCTACAATGAGCAGTTCTTC. Translated, it gives CASRGISYNEQFF.

The genes are TRBV9 and TRBJ1-1; the D gene is possibly TRBD1 (5 bases). Germline lookup yields CDR1 SGDLS and CDR2 YYNGEE. The CDR3 has 15 residues. Trimming shortened V by 2 bases and J by 6 bases, and 17 bases separated the two germline ends. The CDR3 DNA sequence: TGTGCCAGCAGCGTGGGGACGCTGCGGAGGGCTGAAGCTTTCTTT. This translates into CASSVGTLRRAEAFF.

The chain uses TRBV5-1 and TRBJ2-5; maybe TRBD1 (5 bases). The CDR3 totals 14 residues. CDR1 is SGHRS, CDR2 YFSETQ, per germline. V was cut by 0 bases and J by 4 bases, with 10 bases left in between. CDR3 bases: TGCGCCAGCAGCTTGGACAGGCGAGGAGAGACCCAGTACTTC. This sequence encodes CASSLDRRGETQYF.

The chain links TRBV7-3 to TRBJ2-7, with unresolved D. V was clipped by 2 bases and J by 0 bases, with 8 bases between them. This CDR3 contains 14 residues. CDR1 and CDR2 (germline): SGHTA, FQGTGA. This CDR3 reads CASSLDPGSYEQYF. In DNA form, the CDR3 reads TGTGCCAGCAGCTTAGACCCGGGCTCCTACGAGCAGTACTTC.

This rearrangement joins TRBV6-5 to TRBJ2-3; 8 bases match TRBD2. Germline CDR1 is MNHEY and CDR2 is SVGAGI. This CDR3 comprises 15 residues. After removal of 5 bases from V and 0 bases from J, the junction contained 4 bases not matched to a gene. The CDR3 region has the DNA TGTGCCAGCAGTCTACGCGGGGGGAGCACAGATACGCAGTATTTT. As protein: CASSLRGGSTDTQYF.

This chain connects TRBV4-1 to TRBJ1-5; maybe TRBD1 (5 bases). Deletions cut 3 bases from V and 3 bases from J, with 12 bases between. Germline V gene sequence: CDR1 MGHRA, CDR2 YSYEKL. This CDR3 spans 15 amino acids. The CDR3 reads CASSQGEAFNQPQHF. CDR3 in DNA: TGCGCCAGCAGCCAGGGGGAGGCCTTCAATCAGCCCCAGCATTTT.

This rearrangement joins TRBV5-8 to TRBJ2-1; 8 positions match TRBD2. Germline V gene lookup returns CDR1 SGHTS and CDR2 YDEGEE. This CDR3 has 14 residues. With 4 bases clipped from V and 4 bases from J, the junction kept 4 bases outside the gene matches. The CDR3 reads CASSLTSGYNEQFF. CDR3 bases: TGTGCCAGCAGCCTAACTAGCGGTTACAATGAGCAGTTCTTC.

The chain employs TRBV19 and TRBJ2-3; 7 bases line up with TRBD2. Germline CDR1 and CDR2: LNHDA and SQIVND (reference sequence). The V gene end was trimmed by 4 bases and the J gene end by 2 bases; junction bases not matched to a gene: 6. This CDR3 spans 15 amino acids. CDR3 coding DNA: TGTGCCAGTAGTACCCGCCTAGCGGCCACAGATACGCAGTATTTT. It codes for CASSTRLAATDTQYF.

This clone was picked up one time. The genes are TRBV9 and TRBJ1-2, with D maybe TRBD1 (6 bases). Trimming cost V 1 base and J 3 bases, with 13 bases left between them. Germline-derived CDR1 and CDR2 are SGDLS and YYNGEE. The CDR3 consists of 15 residues. This CDR3 is CASSVQGSSYYGYTF. The CDR3 DNA is TGTGCCAGCAGCGTACAGGGGAGTTCATACTATGGCTACACCTTC.

The chain links TRBV2 to TRBJ2-5, with 8 positions matching TRBD1. Germline trimming cut 5 bases from V and 2 bases from J; bases unmatched to any gene: 7. CDR1 is SNHLY and CDR2 is FYNNEI in the germline V gene. The CDR3 runs to 15 residues. This chain's CDR3 is CASSQQGGSQETQYF. The CDR3 DNA follows: TGTGCCAGCAGTCAACAGGGGGGAAGTCAAGAGACCCAGTACTTC.

In its sample, this clone was seen once. V and J are TRBV6-2 or TRBV6-3 and TRBJ2-7; 7 nucleotides match TRBD2. The J segment lost 7 bases and the V segment lost 2 bases, leaving 8 bases of the junction unmatched. Per the germline V gene, CDR1 is MNHEY and CDR2 is SVGEGT. The CDR3 totals 14 residues. The CDR3 DNA reads as TGTGCCAGCAGTTACGCTAGCGGAAAACGTGAGCAGTACTTC. It specifies CASSYASGKREQYF.

The rearrangement joins TRBV6-2 or TRBV6-3 to TRBJ2-2, with D hard to call. CDR1 MNHEY and CDR2 SVGEGT come from the germline V gene. CDR3 length equals 13 residues. V was shortened by 3 bases and J by 7 bases, with 9 bases between the two germline ends. CDR3 region: CASSYQADGELFF. In DNA, the CDR3 is TGTGCCAGCAGTTATCAAGCTGACGGGGAGCTGTTTTTT.

This clone was detected once. The V gene is TRBV4-2, the J gene TRBJ2-1; possibly TRBD2 for D (6 bases). CDR1 and CDR2 (germline): LGHNA, YNFKEQ. CDR3 length: 14 residues. Trimming stripped 1 base from V and 4 bases from J, with 8 bases between. In nucleotides, the CDR3 is TGTGCCAGCAGCCAAGTGAGCGGGTACAATGAGCAGTTCTTC. This gives the protein CASSQVSGYNEQFF.